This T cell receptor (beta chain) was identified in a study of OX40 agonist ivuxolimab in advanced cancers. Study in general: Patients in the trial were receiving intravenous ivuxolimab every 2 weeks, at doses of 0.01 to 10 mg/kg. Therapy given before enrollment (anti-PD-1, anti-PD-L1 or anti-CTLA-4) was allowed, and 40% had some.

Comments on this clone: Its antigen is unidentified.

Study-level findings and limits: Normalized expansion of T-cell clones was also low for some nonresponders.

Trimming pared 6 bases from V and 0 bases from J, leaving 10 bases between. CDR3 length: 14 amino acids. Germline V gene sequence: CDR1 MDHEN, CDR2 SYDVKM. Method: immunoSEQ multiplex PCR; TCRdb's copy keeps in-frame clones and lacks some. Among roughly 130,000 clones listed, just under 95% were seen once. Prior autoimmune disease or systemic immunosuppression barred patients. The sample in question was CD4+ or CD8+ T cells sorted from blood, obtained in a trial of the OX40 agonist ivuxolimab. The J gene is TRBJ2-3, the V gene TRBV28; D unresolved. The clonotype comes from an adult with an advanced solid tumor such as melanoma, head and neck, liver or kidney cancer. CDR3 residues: CASSPSPSTDTQYF. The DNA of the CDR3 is TGTGCCAGCAGCCCCAGCCCGAGCACAGATACGCAGTATTTT.